A single sample is the source of the 5 T cell receptor beta chains below, sequenced in a study of glioma-infiltrating T cells after dendritic cell vaccination. Time point denoted: after dendritic cell vaccination, including at tumor progression/relapse. The table came from immunoSEQ multiplex PCR; TCRdb's copy has only in-frame clones and leaves some out. The table lists roughly 100,000 clones, around 90% of them singletons, with 2.5% to 3% in the top ten. This material consisted of blood, taken after dendritic cell vaccination. Receptor source: a human donor with glioblastoma.

The V gene is TRBV25-1, the J gene TRBJ2-1; 7 bases agree with TRBD2. The CDR3 loop spans 15 amino acids. The germline CDR1 and CDR2 sequences are MGHDK and SYGVNS. Unmatched junction bases numbered 7, after V lost 4 bases and J lost 4 bases. CDR3 protein: CASSGLAVGYNEQFF. The CDR3 nucleotides read TGTGCCAGCAGTGGACTAGCCGTGGGGTACAATGAGCAGTTCTTC.

This clone was counted once. This chain connects TRBV27 to TRBJ1-5; D uncertain. Germline V lookup: CDR1 MNHEY, CDR2 SMNVEV (reference sequence). V gave up 3 bases and J gave up 11 bases, with 14 bases separating them. This CDR3 spans 13 amino acids. CDR3 DNA: TGTGCCAGCAGTTTGGAGGCGGGATTGTCCCAGCATTTT. Translation gives CASSLEAGLSQHF.

The CDR3 region is CATRVGNTEAFF. The CDR3 DNA reads TGTGCGACCAGGGTTGGGAACACTGAAGCTTTCTTT. This chain uses TRBV6-1 with TRBJ1-1; a possible D gene is TRBD1 (5 bases). Germline values: CDR1 MNHNS, CDR2 SASEGT. CDR3 length equals 12 residues.

The CDR3 region is CASSYRGNTEAFF. Here the CDR3 DNA reads TGTGCCAGCAGCTACAGGGGAAACACTGAAGCTTTCTTT. V and J are TRBV7-6 and TRBJ1-1; 7 nucleotides match TRBD1. The CDR3 sequence is 13 residues long. J was trimmed by 2 bases and V by 4 bases; bases with no gene match: 1. Germline V gives CDR1 SGHVS, CDR2 FNYEAQ.

The rearrangement joins TRBV11-3 to TRBJ2-1; D gene ambiguous. Germline loops: CDR1 SGHNT, CDR2 YENEEA. The ends were cut back, 0 bases at V and 6 bases at J, with 9 bases in the middle. The CDR3 loop spans 14 amino acids. The CDR3 protein is CASSLESRSNEQFF. The CDR3 DNA sequence: TGTGCCAGCAGCTTAGAATCTCGGAGCAATGAGCAGTTCTTC.